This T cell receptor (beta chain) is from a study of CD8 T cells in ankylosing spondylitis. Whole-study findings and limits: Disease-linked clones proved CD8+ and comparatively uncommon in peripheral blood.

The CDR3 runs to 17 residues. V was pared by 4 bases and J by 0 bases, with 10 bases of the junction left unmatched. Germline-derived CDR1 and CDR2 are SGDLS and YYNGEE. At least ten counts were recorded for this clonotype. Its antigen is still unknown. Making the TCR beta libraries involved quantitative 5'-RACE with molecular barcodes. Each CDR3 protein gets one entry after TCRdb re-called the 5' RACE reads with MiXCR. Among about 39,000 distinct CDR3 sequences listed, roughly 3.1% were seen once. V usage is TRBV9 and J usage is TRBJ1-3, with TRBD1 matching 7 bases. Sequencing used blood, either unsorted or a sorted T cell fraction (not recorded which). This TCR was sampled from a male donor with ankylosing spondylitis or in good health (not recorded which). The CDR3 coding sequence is TGTGCCAGCAGCCAGGGGGTACAGCCGATCTCTGGAAACACCATATATTTT. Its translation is CASSQGVQPISGNTIYF.